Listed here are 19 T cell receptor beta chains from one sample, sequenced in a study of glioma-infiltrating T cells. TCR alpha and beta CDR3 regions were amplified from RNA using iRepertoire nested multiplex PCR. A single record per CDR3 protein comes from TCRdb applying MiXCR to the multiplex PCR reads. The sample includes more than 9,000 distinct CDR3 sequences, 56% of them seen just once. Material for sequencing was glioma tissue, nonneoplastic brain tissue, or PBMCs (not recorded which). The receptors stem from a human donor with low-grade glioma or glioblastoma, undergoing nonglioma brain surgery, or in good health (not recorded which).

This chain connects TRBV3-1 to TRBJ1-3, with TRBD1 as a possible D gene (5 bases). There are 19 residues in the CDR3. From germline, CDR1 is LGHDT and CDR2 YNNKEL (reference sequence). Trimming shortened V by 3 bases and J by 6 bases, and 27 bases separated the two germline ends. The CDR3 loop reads CASSQAAHWTTVSKNTIYF. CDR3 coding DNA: TGTGCCAGCAGCCAGGCGGCCCATTGGACAACGGTTTCTAAAAACACCATATATTTT.

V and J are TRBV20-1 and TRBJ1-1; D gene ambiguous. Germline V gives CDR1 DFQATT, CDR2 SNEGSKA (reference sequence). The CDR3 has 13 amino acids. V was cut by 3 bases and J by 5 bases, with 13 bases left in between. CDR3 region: CSASREGGTEAFF. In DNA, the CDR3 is TGCAGTGCTAGTCGGGAAGGAGGAACTGAAGCTTTCTTT.

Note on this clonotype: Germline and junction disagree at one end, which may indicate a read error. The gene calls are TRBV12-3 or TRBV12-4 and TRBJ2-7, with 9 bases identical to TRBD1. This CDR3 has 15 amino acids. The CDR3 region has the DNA TGTGCCAGAAGTTTAGCAGGACAGGGGCCCTACGAGAAGTACTTC. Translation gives CARSLAGQGPYEKYF.

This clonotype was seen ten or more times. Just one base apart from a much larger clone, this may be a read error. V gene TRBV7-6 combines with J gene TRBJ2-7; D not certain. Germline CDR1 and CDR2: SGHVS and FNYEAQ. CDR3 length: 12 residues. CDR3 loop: CARSLGRSEQYF. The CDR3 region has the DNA TGTGCCCGCAGCTTAGGACGGTCCGAGCAGTACTTC. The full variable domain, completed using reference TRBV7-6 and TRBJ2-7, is GAGVSQSPRYKVTKRGQDVALRCDPISGHVSLYWYRQALGQGPEFLTYFNYEAQQDKSGLPNDRFSAERPEGSISTLTIQRTEQRDSAMYRCARSLGRSEQYFGPGTRLTVT.

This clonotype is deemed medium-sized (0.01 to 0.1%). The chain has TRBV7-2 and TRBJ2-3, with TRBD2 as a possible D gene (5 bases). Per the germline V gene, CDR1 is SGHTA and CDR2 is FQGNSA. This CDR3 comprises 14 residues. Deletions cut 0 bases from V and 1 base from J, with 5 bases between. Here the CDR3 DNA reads TGTGCCAGCAGCTTAGCGGGAGGCACAGATACGCAGTATTTT. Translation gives CASSLAGGTDTQYF.

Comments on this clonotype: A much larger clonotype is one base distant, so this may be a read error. The CDR3 DNA reads as TGTGCCAGCAGTGAGGATGGACTAGAGGGGAGCACAGATACGCAGTATTTT. It yields the protein CASSEDGLEGSTDTQYF. This chain joins TRBV2 and TRBJ2-3; 7 nucleotides agree with TRBD2. V lost 3 bases, J lost 0 bases, and 9 bases stayed unmatched. The CDR3 contains 17 residues. The germline V gene encodes CDR1 SNHLY and CDR2 FYNNEI.

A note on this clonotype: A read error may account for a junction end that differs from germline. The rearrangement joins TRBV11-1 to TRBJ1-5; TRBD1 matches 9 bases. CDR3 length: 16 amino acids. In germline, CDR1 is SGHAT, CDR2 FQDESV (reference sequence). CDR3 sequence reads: CATSPGQGAINQPQHF. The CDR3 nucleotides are TGTGCCACCAGCCCGGGACAGGGAGCGATCAATCAGCCCCAGCATTTT.

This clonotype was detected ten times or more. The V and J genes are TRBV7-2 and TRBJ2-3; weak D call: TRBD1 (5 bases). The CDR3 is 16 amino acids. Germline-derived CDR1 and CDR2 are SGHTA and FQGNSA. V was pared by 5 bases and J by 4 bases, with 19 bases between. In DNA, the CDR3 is TGTGCCAGCAGCCCCTTAATGGTCAGGGTGGCAGATACGCAGTATTTT. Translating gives CASSPLMVRVADTQYF.

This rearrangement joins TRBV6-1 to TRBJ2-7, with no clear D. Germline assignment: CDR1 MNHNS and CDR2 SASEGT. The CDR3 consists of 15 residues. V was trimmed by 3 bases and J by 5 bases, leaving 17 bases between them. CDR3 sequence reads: CASSDRSWTADEQYF. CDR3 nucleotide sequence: TGTGCCAGCAGTGATCGGAGCTGGACGGCCGACGAGCAGTACTTC.

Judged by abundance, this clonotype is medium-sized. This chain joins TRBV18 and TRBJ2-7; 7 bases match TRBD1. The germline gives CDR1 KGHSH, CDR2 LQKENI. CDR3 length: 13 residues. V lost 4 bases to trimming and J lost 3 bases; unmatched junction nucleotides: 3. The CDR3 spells CASSLTGFYEQYF. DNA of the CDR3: TGTGCCAGCTCACTGACAGGGTTCTACGAGCAGTACTTC.

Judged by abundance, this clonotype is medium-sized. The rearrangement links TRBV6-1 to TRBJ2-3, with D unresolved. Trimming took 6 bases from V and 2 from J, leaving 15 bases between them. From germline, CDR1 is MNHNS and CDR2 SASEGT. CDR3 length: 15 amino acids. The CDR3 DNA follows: TGTGCCAGCAGCGAACGTGGCACATACACAGATACGCAGTATTTT. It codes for CASSERGTYTDTQYF.

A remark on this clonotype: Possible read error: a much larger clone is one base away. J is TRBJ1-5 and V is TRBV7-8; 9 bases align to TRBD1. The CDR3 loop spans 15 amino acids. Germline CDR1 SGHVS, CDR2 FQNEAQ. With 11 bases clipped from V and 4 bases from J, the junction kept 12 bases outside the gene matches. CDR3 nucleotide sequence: TGTGCCGACAGCCAAGGACAGGGGCAGAATCAGCCCCAGCATTTT. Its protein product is CADSQGQGQNQPQHF.

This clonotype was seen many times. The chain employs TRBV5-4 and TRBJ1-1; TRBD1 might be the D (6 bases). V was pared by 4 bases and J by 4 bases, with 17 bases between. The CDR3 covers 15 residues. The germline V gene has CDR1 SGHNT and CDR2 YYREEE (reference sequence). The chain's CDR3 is CASSPPRGGSTEAFF. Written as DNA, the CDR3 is TGTGCCAGCAGCCCCCCCAGGGGAGGTAGCACTGAAGCTTTCTTT.

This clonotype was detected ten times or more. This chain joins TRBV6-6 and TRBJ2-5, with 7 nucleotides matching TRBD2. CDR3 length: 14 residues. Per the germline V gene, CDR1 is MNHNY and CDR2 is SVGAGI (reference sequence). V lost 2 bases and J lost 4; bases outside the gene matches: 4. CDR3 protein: CASSYGLGSETQYF. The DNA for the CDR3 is TGTGCCAGCAGTTACGGACTAGGGTCAGAGACCCAGTACTTC.

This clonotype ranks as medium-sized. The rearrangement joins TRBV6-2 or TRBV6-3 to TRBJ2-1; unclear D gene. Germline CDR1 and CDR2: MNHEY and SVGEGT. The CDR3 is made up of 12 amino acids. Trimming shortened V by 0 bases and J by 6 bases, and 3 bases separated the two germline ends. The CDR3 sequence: CASSYSINEQFF. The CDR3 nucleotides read TGTGCCAGCAGTTACTCGATCAATGAGCAGTTCTTC.

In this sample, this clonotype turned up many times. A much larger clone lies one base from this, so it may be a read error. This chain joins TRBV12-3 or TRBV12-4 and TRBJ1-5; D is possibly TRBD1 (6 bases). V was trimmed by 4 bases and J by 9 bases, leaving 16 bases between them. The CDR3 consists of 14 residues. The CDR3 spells CASSSQQGARPQHF. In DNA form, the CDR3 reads TGTGCCAGCAGTTCTCAACAGGGTGCTCGGCCCCAGCATTTT.

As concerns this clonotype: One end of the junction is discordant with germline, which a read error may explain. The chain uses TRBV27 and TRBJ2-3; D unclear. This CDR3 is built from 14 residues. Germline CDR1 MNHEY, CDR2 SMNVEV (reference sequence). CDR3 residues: CASENRIPTDKQYF. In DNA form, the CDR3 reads TGTGCCAGCGAAAATCGGATCCCCACAGATAAGCAGTATTTT.

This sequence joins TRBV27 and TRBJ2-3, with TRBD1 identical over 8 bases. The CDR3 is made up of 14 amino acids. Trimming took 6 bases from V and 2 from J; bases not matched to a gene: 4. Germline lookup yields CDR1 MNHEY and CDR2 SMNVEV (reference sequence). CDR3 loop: CASRVQGDTDTQYF. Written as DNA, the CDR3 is TGTGCCAGCAGAGTACAGGGGGACACAGATACGCAGTATTTT.

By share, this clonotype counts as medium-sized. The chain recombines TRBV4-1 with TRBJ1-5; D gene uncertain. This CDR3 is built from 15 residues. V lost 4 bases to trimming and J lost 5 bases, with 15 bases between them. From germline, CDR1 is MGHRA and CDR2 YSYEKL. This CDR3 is CASSLTDLTDQPQHF. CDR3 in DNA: TGCGCCAGCAGCCTGACGGACTTAACGGATCAGCCCCAGCATTTT.